The 14 T cell receptor beta chains in this list originate from one sample, sequenced in a study of OX40 agonist ivuxolimab in advanced cancers. Measured with immunoSEQ multiplex PCR; TCRdb has only the in-frame clones, and not every one. Of 90,000 or so clones in the sample, 85% to 90% were seen once. Sequenced material: CD4+ or CD8+ T cells sorted from blood, taken in a trial of the OX40 agonist ivuxolimab. All receptors derive from an adult with an advanced solid tumor such as melanoma, head and neck, liver or kidney cancer.

This clone has just a few counts. The rearrangement joins TRBV2 to TRBJ2-2; D possibly matches TRBD1 or TRBD2 (5 bases each). Germline-derived CDR1 and CDR2 are SNHLY and FYNNEI. Trimming took 5 bases from V and 2 from J, leaving 15 bases between them. This CDR3 comprises 16 residues. The CDR3, as DNA: TGTGCCAGCAGTTCCGAGGGACCTCGAAACACCGGGGAGCTGTTTTTT. Translation: CASSSEGPRNTGELFF.

V and J are TRBV2 and TRBJ2-7; 14 bases line up with TRBD2. This CDR3 has 15 amino acids. CDR1 and CDR2 from the germline V gene are SNHLY and FYNNEI. After removal of 6 bases from V and 3 bases from J, the junction contained 4 bases not matched to a gene. CDR3 DNA: TGTGCCAGCAGACTGGGACTAGCGGGAGTCTACGAGCAGTACTTC. As protein: CASRLGLAGVYEQYF.

This chain uses TRBV6-5 with TRBJ2-7, with D tentatively TRBD1 (6 bases). Germline V lookup: CDR1 MNHEY, CDR2 SVGAGI. The CDR3 loop spans 14 amino acids. V shed 6 bases and J shed 4 bases, with 16 bases lying between them. The CDR3, as DNA: TGTGCCAGCAGCCGCCCGGCAGGGGATTACGAGCAGTACTTC. It codes for CASSRPAGDYEQYF.

This chain connects TRBV9 to TRBJ2-1; D is possibly TRBD1 (6 bases). The length of the CDR3 is 15 residues. Trimming removed 4 bases at V and 3 bases at J, with 14 bases between. The germline CDR1 and CDR2 sequences are SGDLS and YYNGEE. The CDR3, as DNA: TGTGCCAGCAGCCCCCCGGGCAGGGGCTACAATGAGCAGTTCTTC. This gives the protein CASSPPGRGYNEQFF.

The chain recombines TRBV29-1 with TRBJ1-2; D call uncertain. CDR1 is SQVTM, CDR2 ANQGSEA, per germline. This CDR3 is 12 amino acids long. The germline V and J ends were trimmed by 3 bases and 5 bases, with 10 bases remaining between them. CDR3 in DNA: TGCAGCGTTGATATTCAGACATATGGCTACACCTTC. Translation gives CSVDIQTYGYTF.

The V and J genes are TRBV5-4 and TRBJ1-3; D gene ambiguous. The CDR3 has 14 residues. Trimming left V 8 bases short and J 2 bases short, with 14 bases between. Germline V lookup: CDR1 SGHNT, CDR2 YYREEE (reference sequence). The CDR3 DNA reads as TGTGCCAGGATCACCTATGGCCCTGGAAACACCATATATTTT. It translates to CARITYGPGNTIYF. The full variable domain, its missing parts supplied by reference TRBV5-4 and TRBJ1-3, is ETGVTQSPTHLIKTRGQQVTLRCSSQSGHNTVSWYQQALGQGPQFIFQYYREEENGRGNFPPRFSGLQFPNYSSELNVNALELDDSALYLCARITYGPGNTIYFGEGSWLTVV.

This clone occurred a few times. The rearrangement joins TRBV18 to TRBJ1-3, with 7 nucleotides matching TRBD1. Germline CDR1 is KGHSH and CDR2 is LQKENI. Trimming removed 6 bases from V and 0 bases from J; junction bases left unmatched: 5. This CDR3 spans 15 amino acids. CDR3: CASSHRDSSGNTIYF. The CDR3 bases are TGTGCCAGCTCGCACCGGGACAGCTCTGGAAACACCATATATTTT.

A few counts support this clone. This rearrangement joins TRBV15 to TRBJ1-5; D ambiguous. Germline CDR1 reads LNHNV; CDR2 reads YYDKDF (reference sequence). The CDR3 runs to 15 residues. Deletions cut 0 bases from V and 4 bases from J, with 10 bases between. This CDR3 is CATSRDYQMNQPQHF. DNA of the CDR3: TGTGCCACCAGCAGAGATTATCAGATGAATCAGCCCCAGCATTTT.

The genes are TRBV7-3 and TRBJ2-3, with a weak D call TRBD2 (5 bases). The CDR3 spans 11 residues. Germline V gene sequence: CDR1 SGHTA, CDR2 FQGTGA. V was clipped by 5 bases and J by 8 bases, with 8 bases between them. The CDR3 coding sequence is TGTGCCAGCAGCCCCGGAGGTACGCAGTATTTT. Its protein product is CASSPGGTQYF.

In this sample, this clone turned up a few times. The chain links TRBV10-2 to TRBJ2-3, with 7 nucleotides matching TRBD1. The CDR3 runs to 13 residues. V trimming: 4 bases; J trimming: 5 bases; junction bases outside the gene matches: 3. Germline loops: CDR1 WSHSY, CDR2 SAAADI. The CDR3 DNA follows: TGCGCCAGCAGTGGCACAGGGGTAGATACGCAGTATTTT. This sequence encodes CASSGTGVDTQYF.

This clone occurred a few times. The chain employs TRBV11-2 and TRBJ1-2; D may be TRBD1 (5 bases). Germline V lookup: CDR1 SGHAT, CDR2 FQNNGV. The CDR3 is made up of 13 amino acids. V was pared by 4 bases and J by 5 bases, with 11 bases between. CDR3 sequence reads: CASSSAGNYGYTF. The CDR3 bases are TGTGCCAGCAGCTCTGCAGGGAATTATGGCTACACCTTC.

V is TRBV10-3 and J is TRBJ2-1; D might be TRBD2 (8 bases). Looked up from germline, CDR1 is ENHRY and CDR2 is SYGVKD. V gave up 0 bases and J gave up 7 bases, with 13 bases separating them. The CDR3 contains 15 residues. CDR3 coding DNA: TGTGCCATCAGTGAGTCCCGGGAGGGGGCTAATGAGCAGTTCTTC. Protein sequence: CAISESREGANEQFF.

The CDR3 nucleotides are TGTGCCAGCAGCACAGGGGGCGCTGTAACTGAAGCTTTCTTT. It specifies CASSTGGAVTEAFF. V and J are TRBV9 and TRBJ1-1, with TRBD1 identical over 9 bases. With V trimmed by 4 bases and J by 5 bases, 6 bases remained unmatched. The CDR3 contains 14 residues. Germline CDR1 and CDR2: SGDLS and YYNGEE.

The chain links TRBV11-2 to TRBJ2-7; possible D gene TRBD2, 5 bases. CDR3 size: 17 residues. V shed 4 bases and J shed 1 base, with 20 bases lying between them. Germline-derived CDR1 and CDR2 are SGHAT and FQNNGV. The CDR3 sequence: CASSSRAPGRASYEQYF. The CDR3 DNA reads TGTGCCAGCAGCTCCCGGGCCCCTGGGAGAGCATCCTACGAGCAGTACTTC.